The next 2 T cell receptor beta chains were all read from a single sample in a study of spatial heterogeneity in lung cancer. The sample's time point: blood at routine non-recurrence follow-up after resection. MiXCR was run by TCRdb on the 5' RACE reads, yielding one entry per CDR3 protein. The sample records approximately 39,000 distinct CDR3 sequences, 6% to 9.5% being singletons. The starting material was PBMCs, obtained at follow-up. The receptors come from a male donor with early-stage non-small cell lung cancer.

This clonotype was seen ten or more times. The chain has TRBV27 and TRBJ1-1; 7 nucleotides align to TRBD1. The V gene end was trimmed by 3 bases and the J gene end by 3 bases; junction bases not matched to a gene: 4. The CDR3 consists of 14 residues. CDR1 and CDR2 (germline): MNHEY, SMNVEV (reference sequence). The CDR3 sequence: CASSFQGGYTEAFF. The CDR3 DNA reads TGTGCCAGCAGTTTTCAGGGGGGTTACACTGAAGCTTTCTTT.

The table lists this clonotype with many counts. V is TRBV24-1 and J is TRBJ2-5; D possibly matches TRBD1 or TRBD2 (5 bases each). V gave up 3 bases and J gave up 5 bases, with 15 bases separating them. The length of the CDR3 is 15 residues. Germline CDR1 is KGHDR and CDR2 is SFDVKD. The CDR3, as DNA: TGTGCCACCAGTGATCCACGGGACCCCCAGGAGACCCAGTACTTC. Translated, it gives CATSDPRDPQETQYF.